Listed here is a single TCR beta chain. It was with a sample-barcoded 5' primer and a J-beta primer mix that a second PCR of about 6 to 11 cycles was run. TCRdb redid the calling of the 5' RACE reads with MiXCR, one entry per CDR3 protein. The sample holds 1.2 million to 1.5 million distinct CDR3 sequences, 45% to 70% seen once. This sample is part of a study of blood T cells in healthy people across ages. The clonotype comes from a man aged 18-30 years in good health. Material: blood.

The CDR3 here is CAIGSGGDEQYF. The CDR3 nucleotides are TGTGCCATCGGTAGCGGGGGGGACGAGCAGTACTTC. The V gene is TRBV10-3, the J gene TRBJ2-5, with 11 bases lining up with TRBD2. Matching the DNA end better, TRBJ2-7 makes the J call doubtful. Germline assignment: CDR1 ENHRY and CDR2 SYGVKD. The CDR3 has 12 amino acids.